The 26 T cell receptor beta chains below all came from one sample that was sequenced in a study of molecular identifiers for immune sequencing clone quantification. Each CDR3 protein is one row after TCRdb ran MiXCR on the PCR reads. The sample has a few hundred thousand distinct CDR3 sequences, 24% seen once. Sequenced sample: naive CD8+ T cells from blood, with Jurkat cell RNA spiked in. Subset: FACS-sorted CD8+CD4-CCR7+CD45RA+ naive T cells. The receptors here all came from a human donor in good health. Some libraries in this study had Jurkat cell RNA spiked in.

This clonotype was counted ten times or more. The rearrangement links TRBV4-3 to TRBJ2-7; D could derive from TRBD1 or TRBD2 (7 bases each). The CDR3 sequence is 17 residues long. Germline V lookup: CDR1 LGHNA, CDR2 YSLEER. Trimming removed 0 bases from V and 3 bases from J, with 18 bases in between. The CDR3 DNA is TGCGCCAGCAGCCAAGAGAGGACCAGGGGGGGGTACTACGAGCAGTACTTC. It codes for CASSQERTRGGYYEQYF.

This clonotype was seen repeatedly, ten times or more. The chain recombines TRBV4-3 with TRBJ1-6; 10 positions agree with TRBD1. Germline V gene data show CDR1 as LGHNA and CDR2 as YSLEER. Germline trimming cut 3 bases from V and 8 bases from J; bases unmatched to any gene: 1. This CDR3 has 14 amino acids. The CDR3 coding sequence is TGCGCCAGCAGCCAGGGACAGGGGTATTCACCCCTCCACTTT. Amino acid sequence: CASSQGQGYSPLHF.

The chain uses TRBV28 and TRBJ2-3; either TRBD1 or TRBD2 may supply D (5 bases each). This CDR3 is 20 amino acids long. The V gene's germline CDR1 is MDHEN and CDR2 SYDVKM. V was trimmed by 4 bases and J by 2 bases, leaving 28 bases between them. CDR3 sequence (DNA): TGTGCCAGCAGTTCCCCTACCGGGACCGTGAGCCGATTAAACACAGATACGCAGTATTTT. It yields the protein CASSSPTGTVSRLNTDTQYF.

The sample holds a few counts of this clonotype. This chain uses TRBV7-2 with TRBJ1-5; 8 bases match TRBD1. Germline CDR1 is SGHTA and CDR2 is FQGNSA. J lost 6 bases, V lost 1 base, and 5 bases had no gene match. There are 15 residues in the CDR3. The CDR3 region has the DNA TGTGCCAGCAGCTTAGGAATTGACAGGGGTCAGCCCCAGCATTTT. Protein: CASSLGIDRGQPQHF.

This clonotype was found many times. This rearrangement joins TRBV6-5 to TRBJ2-7; 8 bases map to TRBD1. V lost 0 bases and J lost 4; bases outside the gene matches: 5. This CDR3 has 15 amino acids. Looked up from germline, CDR1 is MNHEY and CDR2 is SVGAGI. Here the CDR3 reads CASSYSDRVGYEQYF. In DNA, the CDR3 is TGTGCCAGCAGTTACTCGGACAGGGTCGGGTACGAGCAGTACTTC.

This chain uses TRBV6-5 with TRBJ2-7; perhaps TRBD2 as D (6 bases). Trimming took off 2 bases at V and 6 bases at J, with 8 bases between the two ends. Germline V lookup: CDR1 MNHEY, CDR2 SVGAGI. This CDR3 has 12 residues. DNA for the CDR3: TGTGCCAGCAGTTACGGGGGGACCGAGCAGTACTTC. It translates to CASSYGGTEQYF.

This clonotype was found a few times. The chain recombines TRBV6-2 or TRBV6-3 with TRBJ2-1, with 12 bases identical to TRBD2. J lost 8 bases, V lost 7 bases, and 9 bases had no gene match. The V gene's germline CDR1 is MNHEY and CDR2 SVGEGT. CDR3 length equals 15 residues. The CDR3, as DNA: TGTGCCAGCACCAAAAGACTAGCGGGAGTTTATGAGCAGTTCTTC. It is translated as CASTKRLAGVYEQFF.

This clonotype was seen repeatedly, ten times or more. V is TRBV6-5 and J is TRBJ1-3, with 7 bases that match TRBD1. V was pared by 7 bases and J by 4 bases, with 10 bases of the junction left unmatched. The CDR3 has 15 amino acids. CDR1 and CDR2 from the germline V gene are MNHEY and SVGAGI. The DNA of the CDR3 is TGTGCCAGCAAGACCACAGGGGTATCCGGAAACACCATATATTTT. Translation gives CASKTTGVSGNTIYF.

In its sample, this clonotype was seen a few times. V is TRBV7-6 and J is TRBJ1-1, with unresolved D. Germline V gene lookup returns CDR1 SGHVS and CDR2 FNYEAQ. V was trimmed by 7 bases and J by 5 bases, leaving 17 bases between them. The CDR3 is made up of 14 amino acids. CDR3 DNA: TGTGCCAGCACCCCGACGGCGGGAGGGACTGAAGCTTTCTTT. Its translation: CASTPTAGGTEAFF.

J is TRBJ2-3 and V is TRBV27, with TRBD2 identical over 9 bases. CDR3 length: 17 residues. Trimming took 4 bases from V and 2 from J; bases not matched to a gene: 10. Germline CDR1 MNHEY, CDR2 SMNVEV (reference sequence). The CDR3 spells CASSSIGLASHTDTQYF. The CDR3 region has the DNA TGTGCCAGCAGTTCCATAGGACTAGCGAGTCACACAGATACGCAGTATTTT.

The table lists this clonotype with many counts. The chain carries TRBV19 and TRBJ2-2; D might be TRBD2 (6 bases). CDR1 LNHDA and CDR2 SQIVND come from the germline V gene (reference sequence). V lost 10 bases and J 5 bases, leaving 29 bases between the germline ends. CDR3 size: 18 residues. The DNA for the CDR3 is TGTGCCACCTCCGGAGGCCGAACCCGGAGCGGGCGTACCGGGGAGCTGTTTTTT. It is translated as CATSGGRTRSGRTGELFF.

In regard to this clonotype: Possible read error: a much larger clone is one base away. V and J are TRBV4-1 and TRBJ1-5, with unresolved D. The germline V gene encodes CDR1 MGHRA and CDR2 YSYEKL. The CDR3 is 13 residues long. V was shortened by 0 bases and J by 4 bases, with 4 bases between the two germline ends. The CDR3 is CASSQEVNQPQHF. The DNA of the CDR3 is TGCGCCAGCAGCCAAGAAGTGAATCAGCCCCAGCATTTT.

The rearrangement uses TRBV4-3 and TRBJ1-5; 9 nucleotides match TRBD1. Trimming took 4 bases from V and 3 from J; bases not matched to a gene: 4. Germline V gene sequence: CDR1 LGHNA, CDR2 YSLEER. The CDR3 is 15 residues long. CDR3 in DNA: TGCGCCAGCAGCCTGGGACAGGGACTCAATCAGCCCCAGCATTTT. Translation: CASSLGQGLNQPQHF.

This clonotype was detected only a few times. V is TRBV4-1 and J is TRBJ1-1, with D perhaps matching TRBD1 (6 bases). V was shortened by 4 bases and J by 5 bases, with 23 bases between the two germline ends. The germline V gene has CDR1 MGHRA and CDR2 YSYEKL. There are 17 residues in the CDR3. The DNA of the CDR3 is TGCGCCAGCAGCCCGTACCCAGGGGTGCGCGGTGAGACTGAAGCTTTCTTT. Encoded protein: CASSPYPGVRGETEAFF.

This clonotype was seen only once. One base away lies a much larger clone, so this may be a sequencing read error. This chain connects TRBV2 to TRBJ2-2; D remains unclear. CDR3 length equals 14 residues. Trimming removed 8 bases from V and 6 bases from J, with 16 bases in between. Germline V gene sequence: CDR1 SNHLY, CDR2 FYNNEI. The CDR3 bases are TGTGCCAGCGGTGTCTCGGACGCACCCGGGGAGCTGTTTTTT. The encoded protein is CASGVSDAPGELFF.

About this clonotype: A read error may be the cause here, since a much bigger clone is one base away. This chain links TRBV4-3 with TRBJ2-5, with 8 bases that match TRBD2. This CDR3 comprises 14 residues. Germline V lookup: CDR1 LGHNA, CDR2 YSLEER. The CDR3 region is CAGSRERTSQTQYF. In DNA form, the CDR3 reads TGCGCCGGCAGCCGCGAGAGGACTAGCCAGACCCAGTACTTC.

The chain couples TRBV27 to TRBJ2-2, with D unresolved. The CDR3 has 13 amino acids. The germline V gene has CDR1 MNHEY and CDR2 SMNVEV (reference sequence). Deletions cut 1 base from V and 7 bases from J, with 7 bases between. The CDR3 is CASSLLQNGELFF. In nucleotides, the CDR3 is TGTGCCAGCAGTTTATTACAGAACGGGGAGCTGTTTTTT.

This clonotype turned up a few times. The gene calls are TRBV5-6 and TRBJ2-7; D perhaps matches TRBD1 (5 bases). The CDR3 is 16 residues long. From germline, CDR1 is SGHDT and CDR2 YYEEEE. V lost 0 bases and J lost 5, with 18 bases in between. CDR3 sequence: CASSLGDSSLSNEQYF. For the CDR3, the DNA is TGTGCCAGCAGCTTGGGTGACAGCTCCCTTTCGAACGAGCAGTACTTC.

The sample holds one count of this clonotype. A much larger clone lies one base from this, so it may be a read error. This chain uses TRBV6-2 or TRBV6-3 with TRBJ1-5, with TRBD1 as a possible D gene (6 bases). This CDR3 has 15 residues. Trimming removed 5 bases from V and 4 bases from J, with 15 bases in between. Germline V gives CDR1 MNHEY, CDR2 SVGEGT. The CDR3 coding sequence is TGTGCCAGCAGTACAGGACAGTTTTTTAATCAGCCCCAGCATTTT. Protein: CASSTGQFFNQPQHF.

This clonotype was seen a handful of times. The chain has TRBV28 and TRBJ2-3; 8 bases map to TRBD2. Germline V gene lookup returns CDR1 MDHEN and CDR2 SYDVKM. CDR3 length: 18 amino acids. Losses at the gene ends were 5 bases for V and 0 bases for J; bases not matched to a gene: 13. The DNA for the CDR3 is TGTGCCAGCAGTCCCCTTTGGAGTAGCGGGGTTAGCACAGATACGCAGTATTTT. This translates into CASSPLWSSGVSTDTQYF. Full variable domain (rest looked up from reference TRBV28 and TRBJ2-3): DVKVTQSSRYLVKRTGEKVFLECVQDMDHENMFWYRQDPGLGLRLIYFSYDVKMKEKGDIPEGYSVSREKKERFSLILESASTNQTSMYLCASSPLWSSGVSTDTQYFGPGTRLTVL.

Only a few counts were recorded for this clonotype. The V and J genes are TRBV10-3 and TRBJ1-5; tentative D call: TRBD1 (6 bases). Germline values: CDR1 ENHRY, CDR2 SYGVKD. Trimming took 6 bases from V and 3 from J, leaving 15 bases between them. The CDR3 runs 15 residues. The CDR3 DNA reads TGTGCCATCAGCGACCTGGACAGTCACAATCAGCCCCAGCATTTT. As protein: CAISDLDSHNQPQHF.

The V call is TRBV20-1, the J call TRBJ1-3, with unresolved D. The CDR3 is 13 amino acids. CDR1 is DFQATT and CDR2 is SNEGSKA in the germline V gene (reference sequence). V lost 3 bases and J lost 3, with 9 bases in between. DNA for the CDR3: TGCAGTGCTAGGGGTAAATTTGGAAACACCATATATTTT. The encoded protein is CSARGKFGNTIYF.

The chain links TRBV20-1 to TRBJ2-3; weak D call: TRBD1 (6 bases). The V gene's germline CDR1 is DFQATT and CDR2 SNEGSKA (reference sequence). The CDR3 sequence is 14 residues long. The CDR3 loop is CSYGDRTLTDTQYF. The CDR3 region has the DNA TGCAGCTATGGAGACAGGACACTCACAGATACGCAGTATTTT.

This clonotype was counted a few times. The V gene is TRBV20-1, the J gene TRBJ2-6, with 8 bases lining up with TRBD2. The germline V gene encodes CDR1 DFQATT and CDR2 SNEGSKA (reference sequence). V shed 6 bases, J shed 0 bases, and the junction held 16 bases outside the gene matches. The CDR3 consists of 19 residues. CDR3: CSALSGSGTSFSGANVLTF. The CDR3 coding sequence is TGCAGTGCCCTCAGCGGCTCAGGGACTAGTTTCTCTGGGGCCAACGTCCTGACTTTC.

This clonotype appeared many times. This chain connects TRBV29-1 to TRBJ2-5; 7 bases match TRBD1. Trimming cost V 6 bases and J 5 bases; bases outside gene matches: 6. Germline CDR1 reads SQVTM; CDR2 reads ANQGSEA. CDR3 length equals 12 residues. CDR3 in DNA: TGCAGCGTGCCTACAGGGGACGAGACCCAGTACTTC. Protein: CSVPTGDETQYF.

The gene calls are TRBV20-1 and TRBJ2-4; 9 nucleotides match TRBD2. CDR1 and CDR2 from the germline V gene are DFQATT and SNEGSKA (reference sequence). The V and J ends lost 3 bases and 8 bases, in that order; junction bases with no gene match: 8. CDR3 length: 14 amino acids. The CDR3 DNA is TGCAGTGCTAGCCTTAGCGGGGGATTCGACATTCAGTACTTC. Its protein product is CSASLSGGFDIQYF.